Listed below are T cell receptor beta chains from one sample, sequenced in a study of OX40 agonist ivuxolimab in advanced cancers. This table comes from immunoSEQ multiplex PCR, and its TCRdb copy is limited to in-frame clones, with some not included. The table records approximately 74,000 clones, 82% of them present only once. The sequencing here drew on CD4+ or CD8+ T cells sorted from blood, taken in a trial of the OX40 agonist ivuxolimab. The receptors were sampled from an adult with an advanced solid tumor such as melanoma, head and neck, liver or kidney cancer. Both conserved end residues are part of each CDR3. D genes are given only for firm matches. The size field is filled for only some rows; it gives once, few, many or a size class.

size: -; V: TRBV19; J: TRBJ2-7; D: -; DNA: TGTGCCAGTAGAAGAGGTGGGACCCCCTACGAGCAGTACTTC; CDR3: CASRRGGTPYEQYF
size: once; V: TRBV27; J: TRBJ2-7; D: TRBD1; DNA: TGTGCCAGCAGTCACAAACCGGGACAGGGATCCTACGAGCAGTACTTC; CDR3: CASSHKPGQGSYEQYF
size: -; V: TRBV4-3; J: TRBJ2-3; D: TRBD2; DNA: TGCGCCAGCAGCCAAGATTCTGTGGTTGTAGCGGGGGACACGCAGTATTTT; CDR3: CASSQDSVVVAGDTQYF
size: -; V: TRBV19; J: TRBJ2-5; D: -; DNA: TGTGCCAGTAGTGTCTGGACAGAGGAGACCCAGTACTTC; CDR3: CASSVWTEETQYF
size: -; V: TRBV2; J: TRBJ2-1; D: TRBD1; DNA: TGTGCCAGCAGTGAACGGGCGGGACAGGGCTCCTACAATGAGCAGTTCTTC; CDR3: CASSERAGQGSYNEQFF
size: -; V: TRBV7-2; J: TRBJ2-6; D: TRBD1; DNA: TGTGCCAGCTCTCGGGACAGAAACTCTGGGGCCAACGTCCTGACTTTC; CDR3: CASSRDRNSGANVLTF
size: once; V: TRBV5-1; J: TRBJ2-2; D: -; DNA: TGCGCCAGCAGCTTGGGGCCGCTTGGGGCCATAACCGGGGAGCTGTTTTTT; CDR3: CASSLGPLGAITGELFF
size: -; V: TRBV14; J: TRBJ1-4; D: -; DNA: TGTGCCAGCAGCCGTTACGGGGGTGGCGAAAAACTGTTTTTT; CDR3: CASSRYGGGEKLFF
size: -; V: TRBV18; J: TRBJ2-7; D: TRBD1; DNA: TGTGCCAGCGCGTCAAAAGGGACAGGCGGAACCTACGAGCAGTACTTC; CDR3: CASASKGTGGTYEQYF
size: -; V: TRBV5-1; J: TRBJ1-2; D: -; DNA: TGCGCCAGCAGCTTGGTGGGGAATGGCTACACCTTC; CDR3: CASSLVGNGYTF
size: few; V: TRBV6-5; J: TRBJ2-1; D: TRBD2; DNA: TGTGCCAGCAGTGGGGCCCTAGCGGGGTACAATGAGCAGTTCTTC; CDR3: CASSGALAGYNEQFF
size: -; V: TRBV11-2; J: TRBJ2-7; D: -; DNA: TGTGCCAGCAGCTTAGACAGGGGCTACTACGAGCAGTACTTC; CDR3: CASSLDRGYYEQYF
size: -; V: TRBV6-5; J: TRBJ2-1; D: TRBD1; DNA: TGTGCCAGCAGTTACGGGACAGGGGTATCCTACAATGAGCAGTTCTTC; CDR3: CASSYGTGVSYNEQFF
size: -; V: TRBV7-9; J: TRBJ1-1; D: TRBD1; DNA: TGTGCCAGCAGCGTAACAGGGGGCTGGGACACTGAAGCTTTCTTT; CDR3: CASSVTGGWDTEAFF
size: -; V: TRBV2; J: TRBJ1-5; D: -; DNA: TGTGCCACCCACAGTACCCGCGACCAGCCCCAGCATTTT; CDR3: CATHSTRDQPQHF
size: -; V: TRBV7-7; J: TRBJ2-3; D: TRBD2; DNA: TGTGCTAGCAGCCCAGGGACTAGCGGATCCACAGATACGCAGTATTTT; CDR3: CASSPGTSGSTDTQYF
size: -; V: TRBV27; J: TRBJ2-1; D: -; DNA: TGTGCCAGCAGTTTAGGAGTTAGGGCTCTCTCCTACAATGAGCAGTTCTTC; CDR3: CASSLGVRALSYNEQFF
size: -; V: TRBV20-1; J: TRBJ1-2; D: -; DNA: TGCAGTACTCTCGGAAACTATGGCTACACCTTC; CDR3: CSTLGNYGYTF
size: -; V: TRBV27; J: TRBJ2-7; D: TRBD2; DNA: TGTGCCAGCAGTTTATGGGCTAGCGGGAACTACGAGCAGTACTTC; CDR3: CASSLWASGNYEQYF
size: -; V: TRBV9; J: TRBJ2-2; D: -; DNA: TGTGCCAGCAGCGTAGGGGGTAGCGGAACCGAAGTCACCGGGGAGCTGTTTTTT; CDR3: CASSVGGSGTEVTGELFF
size: -; V: TRBV28; J: TRBJ2-7; D: TRBD2; DNA: TGTGCCAGCAGCCTAGAGAGTAGCGGGAGTGACAACGAGCAGTACTTC; CDR3: CASSLESSGSDNEQYF
size: -; V: TRBV19; J: TRBJ2-1; D: TRBD1; DNA: TGTGCCAGCGGACAGGGGGCTTACAATGAGCAGTTCTTC; CDR3: CASGQGAYNEQFF
size: -; V: TRBV7-2; J: TRBJ1-5; D: -; DNA: TGTGCCAGCAGCTTAGGGGGGGCGGGGAAGCCCCAGCATTTT; CDR3: CASSLGGAGKPQHF
size: -; V: TRBV5-4; J: TRBJ1-6; D: -; DNA: TGTGCCAGCAGCACAGGACGGCCTGGGGATTCACCCCTCCACTTT; CDR3: CASSTGRPGDSPLHF
size: -; V: TRBV5-1; J: TRBJ2-1; D: -; DNA: TGCGCCAGCAGCTCGGACGTACGAACCTACAATGAGCAGTTCTTC; CDR3: CASSSDVRTYNEQFF
size: -; V: TRBV5-4; J: TRBJ2-3; D: -; DNA: TGTGCCAGCAGCCTTCGGACAGCAAGCACAGATACGCAGTATTTT; CDR3: CASSLRTASTDTQYF
size: -; V: TRBV6-5; J: TRBJ1-3; D: -; DNA: TGTGCCAGCAAGTCCGGGAGAAACACCATATATTTT; CDR3: CASKSGRNTIYF
size: -; V: TRBV19; J: TRBJ1-5; D: -; DNA: TGTGCCAGTAGTATAAGGGACGCTAGCAATCAGCCCCAGCATTTT; CDR3: CASSIRDASNQPQHF
size: once; V: TRBV5-1; J: TRBJ2-1; D: -; DNA: TGCGCCAGCAGCCCTATTAGCGGACCTGCTTACAATGAGCAGTTCTTC; CDR3: CASSPISGPAYNEQFF
size: -; V: TRBV7-9; J: TRBJ2-7; D: -; DNA: TGTGCCAGCAGCTTAACTATTTCCTCCAGGGTGTCAGGACCCTACGAGCAGTACTTC; CDR3: CASSLTISSRVSGPYEQYF
size: -; V: TRBV18; J: TRBJ1-3; D: -; DNA: TGTGCCAGCTCACCGGCGAGTCGAGGAGGAAACACCATATATTTT; CDR3: CASSPASRGGNTIYF
size: -; V: TRBV13; J: TRBJ2-7; D: TRBD1; DNA: TGTGCCAGCAGCCGCCTACAGGGGACCCCCTACGAGCAGTACTTC; CDR3: CASSRLQGTPYEQYF
size: -; V: TRBV7-2; J: TRBJ1-3; D: -; DNA: TGTGCCAGCAGCCCAAATACAGCGGGAAACACCATATATTTT; CDR3: CASSPNTAGNTIYF
size: -; V: TRBV6-5; J: TRBJ2-2; D: TRBD2; DNA: TGTGCCAGCAGTTACGTGGGGGGGGAACGGGAGCTGTTTTTT; CDR3: CASSYVGGERELFF
size: few; V: TRBV2; J: TRBJ1-1; D: -; DNA: TGTGCCAGCAGTCCAGGGACTAACACTGAAGCTTTCTTT; CDR3: CASSPGTNTEAFF
size: -; V: TRBV2; J: TRBJ1-2; D: -; DNA: TGTGCCAGCGGGCAGGGGACCATCAACTATGGCTACACCTTC; CDR3: CASGQGTINYGYTF
size: -; V: TRBV7-2; J: TRBJ2-1; D: -; DNA: TGTGCCAGCAGCTTCGGGGGGCACTCCTACAATGAGCAGTTCTTC; CDR3: CASSFGGHSYNEQFF
size: once; V: TRBV5-4; J: TRBJ2-5; D: -; DNA: TGTGCCAGCAGCGACGCCCGGGCACCCTGGGAGACCCAGTACTTC; CDR3: CASSDARAPWETQYF
size: -; V: TRBV6-1; J: TRBJ2-7; D: -; DNA: TGTGCCAGCAGTGAATTCCCAGGGACCTCCTACGAGCAGTACTTC; CDR3: CASSEFPGTSYEQYF
size: -; V: TRBV27; J: TRBJ2-7; D: TRBD2; DNA: TGTGCCAGCAGCCGACCTCGCGGGGGAGATGACGAGCAGTACTTC; CDR3: CASSRPRGGDDEQYF